The rows below give T cell receptor beta chains drawn from one sample of a study of CD8+ T cells in alopecia areata. Sequenced by immunoSEQ multiplex PCR; TCRdb stores in-frame clones only, minus some. Among about 97,000 clones listed, roughly two fifths were seen once. Material for sequencing was CD4+ T cells sorted from blood. The receptor source for this set is a human donor with alopecia areata. The CDR3 runs from the conserved cysteine through the conserved F or W. A D gene is named only where the DNA matches it firmly. Not all rows give a size; the values are once, few, many and, for expanded clones, a class.

D: NA
size: NA
J: TRBJ2-1
V: TRBV5-1
CDR3: CASSGGASFSYNEQFF
DNA: TGCGCCAGCAGCGGGGGGGCTAGTTTCTCCTACAATGAGCAGTTCTTC

D: NA
size: NA
J: TRBJ1-4
V: TRBV30
CDR3: CAWRDPSATNEKLFF
DNA: TGTGCCTGGAGGGACCCGTCTGCAACTAATGAAAAACTGTTTTTT

D: NA
size: NA
J: TRBJ2-4
V: TRBV2
CDR3: CASSETFAKNIQYF
DNA: TGTGCCAGCAGTGAAACGTTTGCCAAAAACATTCAGTACTTC

D: NA
size: NA
J: TRBJ2-5
V: TRBV27
CDR3: CASKGGTNVYAETQYF
DNA: TGTGCCAGCAAGGGGGGGACCAATGTATACGCGGAGACCCAGTACTTC

D: TRBD1
size: NA
J: TRBJ1-1
V: TRBV7-2
CDR3: CASSLQGAGTEAFF
DNA: TGTGCCAGCAGCTTACAGGGGGCTGGAACTGAAGCTTTCTTT

D: TRBD1
size: NA
J: TRBJ2-1
V: TRBV9
CDR3: CASSVAGTGNGNEQFF
DNA: TGTGCCAGCAGCGTAGCCGGGACAGGGAATGGCAATGAGCAGTTCTTC

D: NA
size: few
J: TRBJ2-3
V: TRBV4-1
CDR3: CASSQVAQGRAGGTQYF
DNA: TGCGCCAGCAGCCAAGTCGCCCAGGGACGGGCGGGCGGTACGCAGTATTTT

D: TRBD2
size: NA
J: TRBJ2-3
V: TRBV5-4
CDR3: CASSPGTTNTQYF
DNA: TGTGCCAGCAGCCCAGGGACTACCAATACGCAGTATTTT

D: TRBD1
size: few
J: TRBJ2-5
V: TRBV19
CDR3: CASSIDRGRATQYF
DNA: TGTGCCAGTAGTATAGACAGGGGGCGGGCGACCCAGTACTTC

D: NA
size: NA
J: TRBJ2-7
V: TRBV5-1
CDR3: CASSSGRVPSYEQYF
DNA: TGCGCCAGCAGCTCCGGACGGGTCCCATCCTACGAGCAGTACTTC

D: TRBD1
size: few
J: TRBJ1-2
V: TRBV6-5
CDR3: CASSYAGTGRYGYTF
DNA: TGTGCCAGCAGTTACGCCGGGACAGGGCGATATGGCTACACCTTC

D: NA
size: NA
J: TRBJ1-2
V: TRBV15
CDR3: CATSRDRNYGYTF
DNA: TGTGCCACCAGCAGAGACAGAAACTATGGCTACACCTTC

D: NA
size: NA
J: TRBJ2-3
V: TRBV30
CDR3: CAWNTGRGIDTQYF
DNA: TGTGCCTGGAATACAGGGCGAGGTATTGATACGCAGTATTTT

D: NA
size: NA
J: TRBJ2-2
V: TRBV6-5
CDR3: CASSRNRAIGELFF
DNA: TGTGCCAGCAGCCGCAACAGGGCTATCGGGGAGCTGTTTTTT

D: TRBD2
size: NA
J: TRBJ2-7
V: TRBV28
CDR3: CASSGTSGSYEQYF
DNA: TGTGCCAGCAGCGGGACTAGCGGCTCCTACGAGCAGTACTTC

D: TRBD1
size: NA
J: TRBJ1-2
V: TRBV15
CDR3: CATNRGVVDYGYTF
DNA: TGTGCCACAAACAGGGGGGTCGTTGACTATGGCTACACCTTC

D: NA
size: NA
J: TRBJ2-1
V: TRBV30
CDR3: CAWSFRHNEQFF
DNA: TGTGCCTGGAGTTTTCGACACAATGAGCAGTTCTTC

D: NA
size: NA
J: TRBJ1-5
V: TRBV5-1
CDR3: CASSSGLGQPQHF
DNA: TGCGCCAGCAGCTCAGGGCTAGGTCAGCCCCAGCATTTT

D: NA
size: NA
J: TRBJ2-7
V: TRBV13
CDR3: CASSFDGAPFIEQYF
DNA: TGTGCCAGCAGCTTCGACGGGGCCCCCTTTATTGAGCAGTACTTC

D: NA
size: few
J: TRBJ1-1
V: TRBV9
CDR3: CASSVEWSSEAFF
DNA: TGTGCCAGCAGCGTAGAGTGGTCGTCTGAAGCTTTCTTT

D: NA
size: NA
J: TRBJ1-4
V: TRBV30
CDR3: CAWSRTERNEKLFF
DNA: TGTGCCTGGAGCAGGACCGAAAGGAATGAAAAACTGTTTTTT

D: NA
size: NA
J: TRBJ1-2
V: TRBV19
CDR3: CASKGFNYGYTF
DNA: TGTGCCAGTAAAGGTTTTAACTATGGCTACACCTTC

D: TRBD2
size: NA
J: TRBJ2-1
V: TRBV2
CDR3: CASSLIGTSGYNEQFF
DNA: TGTGCCAGCAGTTTGATAGGGACTAGCGGGTACAATGAGCAGTTCTTC

D: NA
size: NA
J: TRBJ2-1
V: TRBV5-1
CDR3: CASSLALKLVDEQFF
DNA: TGCGCCAGCAGCTTGGCCCTCAAATTAGTGGATGAGCAGTTCTTC

D: TRBD1
size: NA
J: TRBJ1-3
V: TRBV29-1
CDR3: CSHSGDRAGNTIYF
DNA: TGCAGCCACTCGGGCGACAGGGCTGGAAACACCATATATTTT

D: TRBD1
size: NA
J: TRBJ1-1
V: TRBV2
CDR3: CASRPQANRGVNTEAFF
DNA: TGTGCCAGCAGACCCCAAGCAAACAGGGGAGTGAACACTGAAGCTTTCTTT

D: NA
size: NA
J: TRBJ2-7
V: TRBV29-1
CDR3: CSVEDPRAQYF
DNA: TGCAGCGTTGAAGATCCCAGGGCACAGTACTTC

D: NA
size: NA
J: TRBJ2-7
V: TRBV27
CDR3: CASSLKINYEQYF
DNA: TGTGCCAGCAGTTTAAAAATTAACTACGAGCAGTACTTC

D: NA
size: NA
J: TRBJ2-2
V: TRBV5-4
CDR3: CACLGMENTGELFF
DNA: TGTGCCTGCCTTGGTATGGAGAACACCGGGGAGCTGTTTTTT

D: TRBD2
size: NA
J: TRBJ2-1
V: TRBV6-5
CDR3: CASSWRGASYNEQFF
DNA: TGTGCCAGCAGTTGGCGGGGGGCCTCCTACAATGAGCAGTTCTTC

D: TRBD1
size: NA
J: TRBJ1-5
V: TRBV5-1
CDR3: CASSPGTAEGNQPQHF
DNA: TGCGCCAGCAGCCCGGGGACAGCCGAGGGGAATCAGCCCCAGCATTTT

D: NA
size: once
J: TRBJ2-5
V: TRBV5-1
CDR3: CASSLSETQYF
DNA: TGCGCCAGCAGCTTGTCGGAGACCCAGTACTTC

D: NA
size: NA
J: TRBJ2-2
V: TRBV2
CDR3: CASIPGPGLAGELFF
DNA: TGTGCCAGCATCCCGGGTCCCGGGCTGGCCGGGGAGCTGTTTTTT

D: TRBD1
size: NA
J: TRBJ1-1
V: TRBV6-5
CDR3: CASRPGWQGAEAFF
DNA: TGTGCCAGCAGACCAGGATGGCAGGGGGCTGAAGCTTTCTTT

D: NA
size: once
J: TRBJ1-5
V: TRBV7-9
CDR3: CASSSTGQGNQPQHF
DNA: TGTGCCAGCAGCAGCACGGGACAAGGGAATCAGCCCCAGCATTTT

D: NA
size: NA
J: TRBJ2-7
V: TRBV15
CDR3: CATSRAQVLSYEQYF
DNA: TGTGCCACCAGCAGAGCTCAGGTTCTCTCCTACGAGCAGTACTTC

D: TRBD1
size: NA
J: TRBJ1-5
V: TRBV30
CDR3: CAWSIQGNQPQHF
DNA: TGTGCCTGGAGTATACAGGGGAATCAGCCCCAGCATTTT

D: NA
size: few
J: TRBJ2-5
V: TRBV18
CDR3: CASSPPVLKETQYF
DNA: TGTGCCAGCTCACCACCCGTGTTAAAAGAGACCCAGTACTTC

D: NA
size: NA
J: TRBJ2-5
V: TRBV7-9
CDR3: CASGTETQYF
DNA: TGTGCCAGCGGAACCGAGACCCAGTACTTC

D: NA
size: few
J: TRBJ1-2
V: TRBV19
CDR3: CASSYLLTVAYGYTF
DNA: TGTGCCAGTAGTTATTTGCTGACAGTAGCTTATGGCTACACCTTC

D: NA
size: few
J: TRBJ2-5
V: TRBV19
CDR3: CASSPGIQETQYF
DNA: TGTGCCAGTAGTCCGGGGATCCAAGAGACCCAGTACTTC

D: TRBD1
size: once
J: TRBJ2-1
V: TRBV6-5
CDR3: CASRGQGAGDNEQFF
DNA: TGTGCCAGCAGGGGCCAGGGGGCCGGAGACAATGAGCAGTTCTTC

D: TRBD2
size: NA
J: TRBJ2-1
V: TRBV7-2
CDR3: CASSFPAGDYNEQFF
DNA: TGTGCCAGCAGCTTTCCGGCGGGGGATTACAATGAGCAGTTCTTC

D: NA
size: few
J: TRBJ2-7
V: TRBV7-8
CDR3: CASSPKGDYEQYF
DNA: TGTGCCAGCAGCCCAAAAGGGGATTACGAGCAGTACTTC

D: NA
size: NA
J: TRBJ2-4
V: TRBV7-8
CDR3: CASSLGVAKNIQYF
DNA: TGTGCCAGCAGCTTAGGAGTAGCCAAAAACATTCAGTACTTC

D: TRBD1
size: NA
J: TRBJ2-7
V: TRBV18
CDR3: CASRTGQGTEEQYF
DNA: TGTGCCAGCCGTACGGGACAGGGGACGGAAGAGCAGTACTTC

D: NA
size: NA
J: TRBJ2-3
V: TRBV4-1
CDR3: CASSQVPTDTQYF
DNA: TGCGCCAGCAGCCAAGTACCCACAGATACGCAGTATTTT